The next 3 T cell receptor beta chains were all read from a single sample in a study of neurological immune-mediated disorders. TCRdb redid the calling of the 5' RACE reads with MiXCR, one entry per CDR3 protein. The sample holds more than 30,000 distinct CDR3 sequences, 10% to 15% seen once. Time point reported: longitudinal time-point 2. What was sequenced was PBMCs. These receptors all stem from a woman aged 40-49 years in good health.

The table lists this clonotype with many counts. The V call is TRBV20-1, the J call TRBJ1-5; D not resolved. From germline, CDR1 is DFQATT and CDR2 SNEGSKA (reference sequence). CDR3 size: 14 residues. The germline V and J ends were trimmed by 6 bases and 1 base, with 13 bases remaining between them. CDR3 nucleotide sequence: TGCAGTGCCCGGAGGGTAGGGAGCAATCAGCCCCAGCATTTT. It encodes CSARRVGSNQPQHF.

The sample holds many counts of this clonotype. The chain links TRBV15 to TRBJ2-1, with D perhaps assigned TRBD1 or TRBD2 (5 bases each). Trimming stripped 8 bases from V and 0 bases from J, with 20 bases between. The CDR3 covers 17 residues. Germline CDR1 is LNHNV and CDR2 is YYDKDF (reference sequence). The CDR3 reads CATSGGSRGASYNEQFF. CDR3 nucleotides: TGTGCCACCTCTGGGGGATCACGGGGAGCCTCCTACAATGAGCAGTTCTTC.

A remark on this clonotype: The junction and the germline gene differ at one end; a read error may be behind it. The CDR3 reads CASSRLGRNTVAFF. CDR3 nucleotides: TGCGCCAGCAGCCGCCTCGGGAGGAACACTGTAGCTTTCTTT. The chain links TRBV4-1 to TRBJ1-1; no clear D. Germline V gene lookup returns CDR1 MGHRA and CDR2 YSYEKL. The CDR3 is made up of 14 amino acids.